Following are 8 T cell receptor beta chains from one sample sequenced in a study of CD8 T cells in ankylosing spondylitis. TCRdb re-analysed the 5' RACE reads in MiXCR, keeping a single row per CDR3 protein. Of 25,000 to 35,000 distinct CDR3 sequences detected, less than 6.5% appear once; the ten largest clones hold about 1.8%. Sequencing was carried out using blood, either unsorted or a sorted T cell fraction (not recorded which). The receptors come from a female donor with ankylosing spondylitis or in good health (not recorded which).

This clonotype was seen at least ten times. CDR3 loop: CASSDPGNTIYF. In nucleotides, the CDR3 is TGTGCCAGCAGCGACCCCGGAAACACCATATATTTT. The chain employs TRBV9 and TRBJ1-3; D is uncertain. The CDR3 covers 12 residues. Germline V CDR1 and CDR2: SGDLS, YYNGEE. Deletions cut 3 bases from V and 4 bases from J, with 5 bases between.

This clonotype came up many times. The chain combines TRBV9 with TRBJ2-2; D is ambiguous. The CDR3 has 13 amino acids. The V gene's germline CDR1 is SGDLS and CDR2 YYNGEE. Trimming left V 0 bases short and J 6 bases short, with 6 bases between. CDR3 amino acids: CASSVAMPGELFF. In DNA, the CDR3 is TGTGCCAGCAGCGTAGCGATGCCCGGGGAGCTGTTTTTT.

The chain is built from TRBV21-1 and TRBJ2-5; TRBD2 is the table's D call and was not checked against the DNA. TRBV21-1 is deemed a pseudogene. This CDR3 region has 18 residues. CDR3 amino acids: CASSKSRVAGHLGETQYF. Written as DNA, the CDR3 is TGTGCCAGCAGCAAAAGTCGTGTGGCAGGGCACCTTGGGGAGACCCAGTACTTC.

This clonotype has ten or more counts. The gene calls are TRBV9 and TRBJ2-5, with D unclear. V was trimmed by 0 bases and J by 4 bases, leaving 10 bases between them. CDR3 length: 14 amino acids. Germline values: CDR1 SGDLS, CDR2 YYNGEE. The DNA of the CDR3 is TGTGCCAGCAGCGTAGCCCCCCGGGCAGAGACCCAGTACTTC. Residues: CASSVAPRAETQYF.

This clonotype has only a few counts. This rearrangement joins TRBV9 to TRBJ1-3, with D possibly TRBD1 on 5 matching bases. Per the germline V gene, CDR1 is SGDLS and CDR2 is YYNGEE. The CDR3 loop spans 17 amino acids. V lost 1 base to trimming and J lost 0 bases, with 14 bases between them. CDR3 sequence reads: CASSVKAGPDSGNTIYF. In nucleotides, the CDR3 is TGTGCCAGCAGCGTAAAGGCAGGGCCCGACTCTGGAAACACCATATATTTT.

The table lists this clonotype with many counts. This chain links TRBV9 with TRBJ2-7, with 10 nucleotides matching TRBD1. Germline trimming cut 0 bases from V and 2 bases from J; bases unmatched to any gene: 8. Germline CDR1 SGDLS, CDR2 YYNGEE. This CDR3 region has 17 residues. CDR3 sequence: CASSVGQGASGPYEQYF. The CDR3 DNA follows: TGTGCCAGCAGCGTAGGACAGGGGGCGAGCGGCCCCTACGAGCAGTACTTC.

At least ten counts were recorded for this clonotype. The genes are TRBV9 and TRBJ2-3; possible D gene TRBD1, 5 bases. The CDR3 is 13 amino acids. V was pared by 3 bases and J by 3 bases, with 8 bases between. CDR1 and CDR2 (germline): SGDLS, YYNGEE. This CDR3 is CASSGPGTDTQYF. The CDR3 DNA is TGTGCCAGCAGCGGACCAGGGACAGATACGCAGTATTTT.

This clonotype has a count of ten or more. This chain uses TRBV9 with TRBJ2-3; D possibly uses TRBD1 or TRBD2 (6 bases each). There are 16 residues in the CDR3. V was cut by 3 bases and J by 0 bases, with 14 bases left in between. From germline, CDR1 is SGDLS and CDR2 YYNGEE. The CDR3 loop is CASSAGAPPSTDTQYF. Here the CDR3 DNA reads TGTGCCAGCAGCGCGGGGGCTCCTCCTAGCACAGATACGCAGTATTTT.